The 20 T cell receptor beta chains below were found in one sample sequenced in a study of cytomegalovirus exposure and HLA in healthy donors. The primer mix had 60 Vbeta and 13 Jbeta primers. The method was immunoSEQ multiplex PCR; TCRdb's version includes in-frame clones alone and lacks a portion of them. The profile shows 120,000 or so clones, around three quarters of them singletons. Sequencing was carried out using PBMCs. The receptors were sampled from a man between 18 and 35 years old in good health and CMV-seronegative.

The chain carries TRBV19 and TRBJ1-2; D not resolved. From germline, CDR1 is LNHDA and CDR2 SQIVND (reference sequence). The CDR3 has 16 residues. The V end was cut by 0 bases, the J end by 1 base, with 12 bases between. CDR3 sequence reads: CASSIDRRESNYGYTF. The CDR3 bases are TGTGCCAGTAGTATAGATCGACGGGAGAGTAACTATGGCTACACCTTC.

This chain connects TRBV9 to TRBJ2-2; the D is unclear. Trimming stripped 0 bases from V and 5 bases from J, with 14 bases between. The CDR3 is made up of 16 amino acids. Germline loops: CDR1 SGDLS, CDR2 YYNGEE. CDR3 sequence: CASSVGLEAWTGELFF. The CDR3 nucleotides read TGTGCCAGCAGCGTAGGACTGGAAGCGTGGACCGGGGAGCTGTTTTTT.

The rearrangement joins TRBV5-8 to TRBJ2-2; a possible D gene is TRBD1 (5 bases). This CDR3 spans 15 amino acids. Germline lookup yields CDR1 SGHTS and CDR2 YDEGEE. Trimming cost V 6 bases and J 3 bases, with 15 bases left between them. Written as DNA, the CDR3 is TGTGCCAGCACCCCCGAAAGGACATACACCGGGGAGCTGTTTTTT. Translation: CASTPERTYTGELFF.

This CDR3 is CASSRQGARRNTGELFF. CDR3 coding DNA: TGTGCCAGCAGCCGACAGGGGGCCAGGCGGAACACCGGGGAGCTGTTTTTT. This sequence joins TRBV5-8 and TRBJ2-2; the match to TRBD1 covers 10 bases. This CDR3 comprises 17 residues. V lost 4 bases, J lost 1 base, and 7 bases stayed unmatched. CDR1 and CDR2 (germline): SGHTS, YDEGEE.

The chain is built from TRBV11-2 and TRBJ2-3; D is perhaps TRBD2 (6 bases). There are 14 residues in the CDR3. The V gene lost 1 base and the J gene lost 5 bases, with 10 bases spanning the gap. The V gene's germline CDR1 is SGHAT and CDR2 FQNNGV. CDR3 DNA: TGTGCCAGCAGCTTAGGGGCCGGGGGAGATACGCAGTATTTT. Protein product: CASSLGAGGDTQYF.

The rearrangement joins TRBV7-2 to TRBJ1-3; TRBD1 might be the D (5 bases). V dropped 5 bases and J dropped 2 bases, with 13 bases sitting between them. The germline gives CDR1 SGHTA, CDR2 FQGNSA. This CDR3 has 15 residues. CDR3 protein: CASSHGGGAGNTIYF. CDR3 nucleotide sequence: TGTGCCAGCAGCCACGGGGGGGGTGCTGGAAACACCATATATTTT.

The V call is TRBV10-3, the J call TRBJ2-1; 8 bases map to TRBD1. The length of the CDR3 is 16 residues. The V gene end was trimmed by 6 bases and the J gene end by 2 bases; junction bases not matched to a gene: 9. Germline V gives CDR1 ENHRY, CDR2 SYGVKD. As DNA, the CDR3 is TGTGCCATCAGCGGGACGACAGGGGCACCCTACAATGAGCAGTTCTTC. This translates into CAISGTTGAPYNEQFF.

This sequence joins TRBV5-1 and TRBJ1-2; the match to TRBD1 covers 10 bases. The CDR3 is 15 residues long. J gave up 2 bases and V 4 bases, and 5 bases lay outside the gene matches. Germline V gene sequence: CDR1 SGHRS, CDR2 YFSETQ. The CDR3, as DNA: TGCGCCAGCAGCATAAGACAGGGGGCGAACTATGGCTACACCTTC. This encodes CASSIRQGANYGYTF.

The chain combines TRBV5-8 with TRBJ1-3, with a weak D call TRBD1 (6 bases). V gave up 2 bases and J gave up 0 bases, with 9 bases separating them. CDR3 length: 15 residues. Per the germline V gene, CDR1 is SGHTS and CDR2 is YDEGEE. CDR3 amino acids: CASSLMDSSGNTIYF. CDR3 bases: TGTGCCAGCAGCTTAATGGACAGCTCTGGAAACACCATATATTTT.

The chain links TRBV19 to TRBJ2-5; TRBD1 agrees at 9 bases. Germline CDR1 is LNHDA and CDR2 is SQIVND (reference sequence). V trimming: 6 bases; J trimming: 5 bases; junction bases outside the gene matches: 4. The CDR3 length is 13 residues. CDR3 residues: CASRRTGDETQYF. The CDR3 DNA sequence: TGTGCCAGTAGGAGGACAGGGGACGAGACCCAGTACTTC.

On this clone itself: The germline gene is not matched at one end of the junction; a read error may be the cause. The V call is TRBV28, the J call TRBJ2-7; possible D gene TRBD2, 6 bases. Looked up from germline, CDR1 is MDHEN and CDR2 is SYDVKM. CDR3 length: 19 residues. This CDR3 reads CASSLLVTLEGASSYEQHF. CDR3 nucleotides: TGTGCCAGCAGTTTATTAGTCACTTTGGAGGGCGCCTCCTCCTACGAGCAGCACTTC.

The chain carries TRBV6-6 and TRBJ1-5, with 7 bases matching TRBD1. The CDR3 contains 14 residues. Germline V CDR1 and CDR2: MNHNY, SVGAGI (reference sequence). Germline trimming cut 5 bases from V and 1 base from J; bases unmatched to any gene: 2. The DNA for the CDR3 is TGTGCCAGCAGTAGACAGGGAAGCAATCAGCCCCAGCATTTT. Its protein product is CASSRQGSNQPQHF.

The CDR3 spells CASSVGQGGTEAFF. The DNA of the CDR3 is TGTGCCAGCAGCGTTGGACAGGGTGGCACTGAAGCTTTCTTT. The chain couples TRBV6-6 to TRBJ1-1; 8 positions match TRBD1. Germline V CDR1 and CDR2: MNHNY, SVGAGI (reference sequence). The CDR3 is 14 residues long. V shed 6 bases and J 4 bases; nucleotides not matched to a gene: 7.

DNA of the CDR3: TGCGCCAGCAGCCCAGGCACAGATACGCAGTATTTT. It specifies CASSPGTDTQYF. The chain uses TRBV5-1 and TRBJ2-3; D call uncertain. Per the germline V gene, CDR1 is SGHRS and CDR2 is YFSETQ. The CDR3 covers 12 residues. The germline V and J ends were trimmed by 4 bases and 1 base, with 4 bases remaining between them.

This clone was recorded a few times. J is TRBJ2-2 and V is TRBV6-4; no firm D call. The CDR3 has 14 amino acids. In germline, CDR1 is MRHNA, CDR2 SNTAGT. Trimming took off 7 bases at V and 1 base at J, with 10 bases between the two ends. CDR3 in amino acids: CASKPRRNTGELFF. DNA of the CDR3: TGTGCCAGCAAGCCTAGGAGGAACACCGGGGAGCTGTTTTTT.

The rearrangement links TRBV28 to TRBJ2-2; TRBD2 aligns across 7 bases. The V gene end was trimmed by 2 bases and the J gene end by 0 bases; junction bases not matched to a gene: 3. Germline-derived CDR1 and CDR2 are MDHEN and SYDVKM. The CDR3 has 16 amino acids. The CDR3 DNA sequence: TGTGCCAGCAGTTTACTCGGGACTACGAACACCGGGGAGCTGTTTTTT. Its protein is CASSLLGTTNTGELFF. The variable domain in full, with the rest retrieved from reference TRBV28 and TRBJ2-2, is DVKVTQSSRYLVKRTGEKVFLECVQDMDHENMFWYRQDPGLGLRLIYFSYDVKMKEKGDIPEGYSVSREKKERFSLILESASTNQTSMYLCASSLLGTTNTGELFFGEGSRLTVL.

This chain joins TRBV25-1 and TRBJ1-5; 8 positions match TRBD1. In germline, CDR1 is MGHDK, CDR2 SYGVNS. The CDR3 totals 14 residues. V shed 3 bases, J shed 6 bases, and the junction held 4 bases outside the gene matches. CDR3 DNA sequence: TGTGCCAGCAGTGACCGACAGGGGCGTCAGCCCCAGCATTTT. Residues: CASSDRQGRQPQHF.

The chain is built from TRBV7-9 and TRBJ1-6, with 8 positions matching TRBD1. V dropped 4 bases and J dropped 7; count of bases not matched to a gene: 9. Germline V gene data show CDR1 as SEHNR and CDR2 as FQNEAQ (reference sequence). The CDR3 totals 16 residues. The CDR3 region is CASSSWVGQGNSPLHF. The CDR3 DNA follows: TGTGCCAGCAGCTCATGGGTTGGACAGGGCAATTCACCCCTCCACTTT.

V gene TRBV7-3 combines with J gene TRBJ2-2, with D maybe TRBD2 (5 bases). The V gene's germline CDR1 is SGHTA and CDR2 FQGTGA. The V end lost 5 bases, the J end lost 4 bases, and 17 bases lay between the germline ends. The CDR3 extends over 16 amino acids. CDR3 bases: TGTGCCAGCAGCCCCCGACTACGTTCGAGCACCGGGGAGCTGTTTTTT. Translating gives CASSPRLRSSTGELFF. Full variable domain (missing parts from reference TRBV7-3 and TRBJ2-2): GAGVSQTPSNKVTEKGKYVELRCDPISGHTALYWYRQSLGQGPEFLIYFQGTGAADDSGLPNDRFFAVRPEGSVSTLKIQRTERGDSAVYLCASSPRLRSSTGELFFGEGSRLTVL.

V usage is TRBV5-1 and J usage is TRBJ2-7; D possibly corresponds to TRBD2 (6 bases). This CDR3 spans 15 amino acids. Germline CDR1 reads SGHRS; CDR2 reads YFSETQ. The ends were cut back, 0 bases at V and 5 bases at J, with 15 bases in the middle. The CDR3 loop reads CASSLGVGGNHEQYV. Here the CDR3 DNA reads TGCGCCAGCAGCTTGGGCGTTGGGGGGAACCACGAGCAGTACGTC.